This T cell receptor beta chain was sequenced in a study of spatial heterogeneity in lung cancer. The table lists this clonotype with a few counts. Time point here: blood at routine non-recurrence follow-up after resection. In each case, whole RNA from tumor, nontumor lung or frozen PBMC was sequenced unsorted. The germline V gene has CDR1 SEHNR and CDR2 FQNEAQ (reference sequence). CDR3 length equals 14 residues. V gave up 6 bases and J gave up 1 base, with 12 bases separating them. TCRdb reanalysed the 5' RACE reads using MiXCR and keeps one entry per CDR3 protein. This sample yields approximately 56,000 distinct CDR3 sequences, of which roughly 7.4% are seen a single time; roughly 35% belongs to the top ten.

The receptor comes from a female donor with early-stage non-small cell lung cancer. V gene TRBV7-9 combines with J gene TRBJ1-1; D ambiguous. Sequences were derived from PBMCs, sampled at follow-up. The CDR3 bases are TGTGCCAGCAGTCTCCCGGGTTCGAACACTGAAGCTTTCTTT. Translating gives CASSLPGSNTEAFF.